A single sample is the source of the 31 T cell receptor beta chains below, sequenced in a study of blood T cell repertoires in COVID-19. The assay was immunoSEQ multiplex PCR, and TCRdb's table has in-frame clones only and misses some. The sample has 200,000 to 250,000 clones; about 76% are singletons. The sample was PBMCs or T cells enriched from blood (not recorded which). These TCRs come from a woman in her forties or fifties with acute COVID-19.

Note on this clone: The sample contains more than one DNA sequence encoding this CDR3. The CDR3 sequence: CASSLAGQGETQYF. CDR3 DNA sequence: TGTGCCAGCAGCTTAGCGGGCCAGGGAGAGACCCAGTACTTC. The rearrangement joins TRBV7-2 to TRBJ2-5; D is possibly TRBD1 (5 bases). The V and J ends lost 0 bases and 4 bases respectively, with 9 bases between them. Germline V gene lookup returns CDR1 SGHTA and CDR2 FQGNSA. This CDR3 has 14 residues.

In DNA, the CDR3 is TGTGCCAGCACGCCGAGGGCGGGGGGGCCCATTTCCTACAATGAGCAGTTCTTC. Protein product: CASTPRAGGPISYNEQFF. This chain uses TRBV2 with TRBJ2-1; 9 bases line up with TRBD2. This CDR3 has 18 residues. Germline-derived CDR1 and CDR2 are SNHLY and FYNNEI. Trimming removed 7 bases from V and 1 base from J; junction bases left unmatched: 14.

The V and J genes are TRBV30 and TRBJ1-6; weak D call: TRBD1 (6 bases). The CDR3 contains 20 residues. Germline lookup yields CDR1 GTSNPN and CDR2 SVGIG (reference sequence). Trimming took off 0 bases at V and 2 bases at J, with 23 bases between the two ends. The CDR3 region is CAWSVHSGPPWGPYNSPLHF. CDR3 sequence (DNA): TGTGCCTGGAGTGTACATTCAGGGCCCCCTTGGGGGCCCTATAATTCACCCCTCCACTTT.

This clone was seen a few times. The rearrangement uses TRBV19 and TRBJ2-5; possible D gene TRBD2, 7 bases. The CDR3 has 16 amino acids. V dropped 6 bases and J dropped 1 base, with 18 bases sitting between them. Per germline, CDR1 LNHDA and CDR2 SQIVND (reference sequence). The CDR3 DNA reads TGTGCCAGTAGCGGTCGGGGGGCGGGCGGCCAAGAGACCCAGTACTTC. This gives the protein CASSGRGAGGQETQYF.

The chain combines TRBV28 with TRBJ1-1; 7 bases match TRBD1. V lost 6 bases and J lost 1; bases outside the gene matches: 11. Germline V gene lookup returns CDR1 MDHEN and CDR2 SYDVKM. The CDR3 totals 16 residues. CDR3 residues: CASRSPRQGRNTEAFF. CDR3 nucleotides: TGTGCCAGCAGATCCCCCCGACAGGGTCGGAACACTGAAGCTTTCTTT.

The chain carries TRBV19 and TRBJ1-2; D unclear. The V and J ends lost 1 base and 4 bases respectively, with 13 bases between them. Germline lookup yields CDR1 LNHDA and CDR2 SQIVND (reference sequence). This CDR3 has 15 residues. In DNA, the CDR3 is TGTGCCAGTAGTATAGTAGTTGCCTCCGCCTATGGCTACACCTTC. This translates into CASSIVVASAYGYTF.

J is TRBJ1-3 and V is TRBV9, with no clear D. The CDR3 length is 16 residues. CDR1 is SGDLS and CDR2 is YYNGEE in the germline V gene. Trimming took off 4 bases at V and 2 bases at J, with 16 bases between the two ends. CDR3 DNA sequence: TGTGCCAGCAGCCCCCCGGAACGAGGTGCTGGAAACACCATATATTTT. It yields the protein CASSPPERGAGNTIYF.

This clone was observed a few times. The chain is built from TRBV4-2 and TRBJ1-3, with no clear D. Trimming removed 0 bases from V and 2 bases from J, with 11 bases in between. Per the germline V gene, CDR1 is LGHNA and CDR2 is YNFKEQ. The CDR3 is 16 residues long. In nucleotides, the CDR3 is TGTGCCAGCAGCCAAGACGAGGGTATCGCTGGAAACACCATATATTTT. This codes for CASSQDEGIAGNTIYF.

This sequence joins TRBV11-3 and TRBJ2-7; TRBD1 agrees at 9 bases. The CDR3 runs 17 residues. V shed 0 bases, J shed 3 bases, and the junction held 9 bases outside the gene matches. The germline V gene encodes CDR1 SGHNT and CDR2 YENEEA. DNA of the CDR3: TGTGCCAGCAGCTTAGATCGACCGGGACAGGGATACTACGAGCAGTACTTC. Its translation: CASSLDRPGQGYYEQYF.

V and J are TRBV18 and TRBJ2-3; D is perhaps TRBD2 (5 bases). V was clipped by 2 bases and J by 4 bases, with 16 bases between them. This CDR3 contains 16 residues. Germline values: CDR1 KGHSH, CDR2 LQKENI. In DNA, the CDR3 is TGTGCCAGCTCACCAAATATCCTAGCCGGGGCAGATACGCAGTATTTT. This gives the protein CASSPNILAGADTQYF.

This chain connects TRBV19 to TRBJ2-3, with 8 bases lining up with TRBD1. V trimming: 3 bases; J trimming: 6 bases; junction bases outside the gene matches: 20. The CDR3 is 19 residues long. Germline loops: CDR1 LNHDA, CDR2 SQIVND (reference sequence). The CDR3 spells CASSMGAAGGAIGWDTQYF. CDR3 DNA: TGTGCCAGTAGTATGGGGGCGGCAGGGGGCGCGATAGGATGGGATACGCAGTATTTT. The full variable domain, in which reference TRBV19 and TRBJ2-3 provide the parts outside the CDR3, is DGGITQSPKYLFRKEGQNVTLSCEQNLNHDAMYWYRQDPGQGLRLIYYSQIVNDFQKGDIAEGYSVSREKKESFPLTVTSAQKNPTAFYLCASSMGAAGGAIGWDTQYFGPGTRLTVL.

The V gene is TRBV19, the J gene TRBJ1-2; 8 nucleotides align to TRBD1. Germline CDR1 is LNHDA and CDR2 is SQIVND (reference sequence). The CDR3 runs to 15 residues. V shed 6 bases, J shed 1 base, and the junction held 7 bases outside the gene matches. The CDR3 sequence: CASRTGDRGNYGYTF. The CDR3 region has the DNA TGTGCCAGTAGGACCGGCGACAGGGGTAACTATGGCTACACCTTC.

This clone was seen only once. The chain uses TRBV7-2 and TRBJ2-3; tentative D call: TRBD2 (6 bases). V was pared by 1 base and J by 5 bases, with 10 bases between. Per the germline V gene, CDR1 is SGHTA and CDR2 is FQGNSA. The CDR3 sequence is 14 residues long. CDR3 sequence: CASSLVRGGDTQYF. The CDR3 DNA reads as TGTGCCAGCAGCTTAGTTCGGGGAGGAGATACGCAGTATTTT.

The chain is built from TRBV29-1 and TRBJ2-7; TRBD2 might be the D (6 bases). The germline V and J ends were trimmed by 7 bases and 1 base, with 8 bases remaining between them. Per the germline V gene, CDR1 is SQVTM and CDR2 is ANQGSEA. This CDR3 has 11 amino acids. Here the CDR3 reads CSAEGSYEQYF. The CDR3 DNA sequence: TGCAGCGCGGAGGGGTCCTACGAGCAGTACTTC.

The rearrangement joins TRBV18 to TRBJ2-7; 12 bases are shared with TRBD2. The CDR3 length is 16 residues. Germline trimming cut 3 bases from V and 5 bases from J; bases unmatched to any gene: 8. The germline V gene encodes CDR1 KGHSH and CDR2 LQKENI. CDR3 sequence (DNA): TGTGCCAGCTCACCGACGGGACTAGCGGGCGGGGACGAGCAGTACTTC. Its translation: CASSPTGLAGGDEQYF.

The CDR3 here is CAFNRGRGNQPQHF. The CDR3 DNA sequence: TGTGCTTTTAACAGGGGGCGAGGCAATCAGCCCCAGCATTTT. The rearrangement links TRBV30 to TRBJ1-5; TRBD1 aligns across 9 bases. Germline V gene data show CDR1 as GTSNPN and CDR2 as SVGIG (reference sequence). The CDR3 length is 14 residues.

The table lists this clone with a few counts. The chain combines TRBV5-1 with TRBJ1-6; tentative D call: TRBD1 (6 bases). The V end was cut by 5 bases, the J end by 7 bases, with 13 bases between. The germline V gene has CDR1 SGHRS and CDR2 YFSETQ. CDR3 length: 14 residues. CDR3 sequence (DNA): TGCGCCAGCAGTTCAGGACAGAGAAATTCACCCCTCCACTTT. Amino acids: CASSSGQRNSPLHF.

This chain links TRBV3-1 (or the pseudogene TRBV3-2) with TRBJ2-1; D is unresolved. V was clipped by 0 bases and J by 6 bases, with 15 bases between them. Looked up from germline, CDR1 is LGHDT and CDR2 is YNNKEL (reference sequence). The CDR3 has 16 amino acids. CDR3 nucleotide sequence: TGTGCCAGCAGCCAAGATTATGTAGCAGTAGGCAATGAGCAGTTCTTC. Its protein is CASSQDYVAVGNEQFF.

The chain carries TRBV5-6 and TRBJ1-2, with 11 bases lining up with TRBD1. This CDR3 contains 15 residues. Germline-derived CDR1 and CDR2 are SGHDT and YYEEEE. Trimming removed 3 bases from V and 6 bases from J; junction bases left unmatched: 7. The CDR3 here is CASSSRTGGAHGYTF. In DNA, the CDR3 is TGTGCCAGCAGCTCCCGGACAGGGGGCGCGCATGGCTACACCTTC.

The chain recombines TRBV6-2 or TRBV6-3 with TRBJ2-7, with D possibly being TRBD2 (6 bases). The CDR3 extends over 14 amino acids. The V gene's germline CDR1 is MNHEY and CDR2 SVGEGT. Trimming removed 0 bases from V and 6 bases from J, with 12 bases in between. CDR3 sequence (DNA): TGTGCCAGCAGTTACTCGGACTACGGTCTCGAGCAGTACTTC. Residues: CASSYSDYGLEQYF.

The gene calls are TRBV19 and TRBJ1-1; 7 nucleotides match TRBD1. V lost 7 bases, J lost 0 bases, and 8 bases stayed unmatched. The germline V gene has CDR1 LNHDA and CDR2 SQIVND (reference sequence). This CDR3 is 15 amino acids long. Written as DNA, the CDR3 is TGTGCCAGTAATTCTCCGGGACAGATGAACACTGAAGCTTTCTTT. Protein sequence: CASNSPGQMNTEAFF. The variable domain in full, completed from reference TRBV19 and TRBJ1-1, reads DGGITQSPKYLFRKEGQNVTLSCEQNLNHDAMYWYRQDPGQGLRLIYYSQIVNDFQKGDIAEGYSVSREKKESFPLTVTSAQKNPTAFYLCASNSPGQMNTEAFFGQGTRLTVV.

The chain recombines TRBV2 with TRBJ2-7; 7 nucleotides line up with TRBD1. There are 15 residues in the CDR3. CDR1 SNHLY and CDR2 FYNNEI come from the germline V gene. J lost 3 bases, V lost 6 bases, and 11 bases had no gene match. The CDR3 loop reads CASRNDRAGGYEQYF. The CDR3 DNA follows: TGTGCCAGCAGGAACGACCGGGCAGGGGGCTACGAGCAGTACTTC. Full variable domain (remainder filled in from reference TRBV2 and TRBJ2-7): EPEVTQTPSHQVTQMGQEVILRCVPISNHLYFYWYRQILGQKVEFLVSFYNNEISEKSEIFDDQFSVERPDGSNFTLKIRSTKLEDSAMYFCASRNDRAGGYEQYFGPGTRLTVT.

The J gene is TRBJ1-1, the V gene TRBV9; D not resolved. Germline CDR1 SGDLS, CDR2 YYNGEE. Trimming shortened V by 3 bases and J by 0 bases, and 9 bases separated the two germline ends. CDR3 length equals 14 residues. For the CDR3, the DNA is TGTGCCAGCAGCGCGAGGGCCGTGAACACTGAAGCTTTCTTT. Amino acids: CASSARAVNTEAFF.

The J gene is TRBJ2-7, the V gene TRBV29-1, with TRBD1 identical over 9 bases. The CDR3 runs to 13 residues. Looked up from germline, CDR1 is SQVTM and CDR2 is ANQGSEA. Trimming removed 6 bases from V and 5 bases from J; junction bases left unmatched: 8. This CDR3 is CSVLTGGFNEQYF. In DNA, the CDR3 is TGCAGCGTCTTGACAGGGGGTTTCAACGAGCAGTACTTC.

This chain links TRBV5-4 with TRBJ2-3; 14 bases fit TRBD2. This CDR3 is 15 amino acids long. The V gene end was trimmed by 4 bases and the J gene end by 8 bases; junction bases not matched to a gene: 6. Germline V gene lookup returns CDR1 SGHNT and CDR2 YYREEE (reference sequence). The CDR3 DNA follows: TGTGCCAGCAGCCCCGGGACTAGCGGGAGCGGTACGCAGTATTTT. It encodes CASSPGTSGSGTQYF.

The sample holds one count of this clone. The V gene is TRBV2, the J gene TRBJ1-1, with 7 bases that match TRBD1. J lost 0 bases, V lost 6 bases, and 10 bases had no gene match. CDR1 is SNHLY and CDR2 is FYNNEI in the germline V gene. CDR3 size: 16 residues. CDR3 nucleotides: TGTGCCAGCAGAGTACAGGGGCCCTCTATGAACACTGAAGCTTTCTTT. Translation gives CASRVQGPSMNTEAFF. Full variable domain (remainder filled in from reference TRBV2 and TRBJ1-1): EPEVTQTPSHQVTQMGQEVILRCVPISNHLYFYWYRQILGQKVEFLVSFYNNEISEKSEIFDDQFSVERPDGSNFTLKIRSTKLEDSAMYFCASRVQGPSMNTEAFFGQGTRLTVV.

The V call is TRBV2, the J call TRBJ1-4; D is undetermined. Trimming pared 6 bases from V and 13 bases from J, leaving 18 bases between. Germline CDR1 reads SNHLY; CDR2 reads FYNNEI. The CDR3 sequence is 13 residues long. In nucleotides, the CDR3 is TGTGCCAGCAGCGGCGGATGGAGGATGGGACTGTTTTTT. Protein: CASSGGWRMGLFF. Filled out from reference TRBV2 and TRBJ1-4, the complete variable domain reads EPEVTQTPSHQVTQMGQEVILRCVPISNHLYFYWYRQILGQKVEFLVSFYNNEISEKSEIFDDQFSVERPDGSNFTLKIRSTKLEDSAMYFCASSGGWRMGLFFGSGTQLSVL.

This rearrangement joins TRBV7-9 to TRBJ1-5, with TRBD1 identical over 7 bases. V lost 0 bases, J lost 4 bases, and 6 bases stayed unmatched. Per the germline V gene, CDR1 is SEHNR and CDR2 is FQNEAQ (reference sequence). CDR3 length: 16 residues. The CDR3 loop reads CASSLAGGGPNQPQHF. The DNA of the CDR3 is TGTGCCAGCAGCTTAGCTGGAGGGGGCCCAAATCAGCCCCAGCATTTT.

This clone was recorded a few times. The chain carries TRBV28 and TRBJ1-4; TRBD1 aligns across 9 bases. Germline assignment: CDR1 MDHEN and CDR2 SYDVKM. Trimming took 1 base from V and 6 from J; bases not matched to a gene: 12. The CDR3 runs to 18 residues. CDR3 bases: TGTGCCAGCAGTTTATTTTTCAAAGGGGGACAGGGTGATGAAAAACTGTTTTTT. Its protein is CASSLFFKGGQGDEKLFF.

The gene calls are TRBV4-3 and TRBJ2-1, with TRBD1 as a possible D gene (6 bases). V was clipped by 0 bases and J by 4 bases, with 10 bases between them. The CDR3 runs to 15 residues. Germline CDR1 is LGHNA and CDR2 is YSLEER. CDR3 sequence: CASSQEDREYNEQFF. CDR3 sequence (DNA): TGCGCCAGCAGCCAAGAGGACAGAGAGTACAATGAGCAGTTCTTC.

Only a few counts were recorded for this clone. The genes are TRBV28 and TRBJ2-1; 13 bases agree with TRBD2. Germline V gene sequence: CDR1 MDHEN, CDR2 SYDVKM. Losses at the gene ends were 6 bases for V and 4 bases for J; bases not matched to a gene: 15. This CDR3 has 19 amino acids. CDR3 amino acids: CASSTDRGLAGNRYNEQFF. CDR3 in DNA: TGTGCCAGCAGCACTGATCGGGGACTAGCGGGAAACAGGTACAATGAGCAGTTCTTC.